This TCR beta chain was identified in a study of human T cells and chemical hapten exposure. Study information: Researchers reported sensitizing a roughly 2 cm by roughly 2 cm upper inner arm skin site with 2% DPC.

TCRdb processed the RACE reads anew with MiXCR; each CDR3 protein has one entry. The data contain nearly 110,000 distinct CDR3 sequences, less than 15% of them singletons. There are a few counts of this clonotype. No antigen is known for it. The CDR3 covers 16 residues. The germline gives CDR1 MGHRA, CDR2 YSYEKL. The V and J ends lost 1 base and 2 bases respectively, with 12 bases between them. Notes on the study in general: Compared with pre-sensitization or healthy control sets, expanded TCRs clustered more.

Regarding time point: pre-sensitization, week 0. Stated treatment: therapeutic diphenylcyclopropenone sensitization with weekly scalp DPC. The V call is TRBV4-1, the J call TRBJ2-1, with a weak D call TRBD1 (5 bases). The sequence was obtained from a woman between 50 and 59 years old with alopecia areata. Some clones in this sample may be carry-over from other donors' samples. Material: whole blood, obtained in connection with sensitization to the hapten diphenylcyclopropenone (DPC). The CDR3 DNA reads TGCGCCAGCAGCCAAGTGGGGCTAGGGCCCTACAATGAGCAGTTCTTC. Amino acid sequence: CASSQVGLGPYNEQFF.